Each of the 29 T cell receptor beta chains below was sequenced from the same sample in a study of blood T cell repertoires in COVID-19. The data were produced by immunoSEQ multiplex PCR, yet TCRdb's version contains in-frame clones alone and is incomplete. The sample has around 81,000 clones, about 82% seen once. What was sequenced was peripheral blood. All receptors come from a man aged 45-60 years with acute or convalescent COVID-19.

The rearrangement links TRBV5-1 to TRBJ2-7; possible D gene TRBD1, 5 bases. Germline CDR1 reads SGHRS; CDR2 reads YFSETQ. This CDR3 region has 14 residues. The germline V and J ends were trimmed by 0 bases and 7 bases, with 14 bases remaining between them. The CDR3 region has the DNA TGCGCCAGCAGCTTGGCCCAGGGAACCCTGGAGCAGTACTTC. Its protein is CASSLAQGTLEQYF. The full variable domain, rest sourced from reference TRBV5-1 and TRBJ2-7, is KAGVTQTPRYLIKTRGQQVTLSCSPISGHRSVSWYQQTPGQGLQFLFEYFSETQRNKGNFPGRFSGRQFSNSRSEMNVSTLELGDSALYLCASSLAQGTLEQYFGPGTRLTVT.

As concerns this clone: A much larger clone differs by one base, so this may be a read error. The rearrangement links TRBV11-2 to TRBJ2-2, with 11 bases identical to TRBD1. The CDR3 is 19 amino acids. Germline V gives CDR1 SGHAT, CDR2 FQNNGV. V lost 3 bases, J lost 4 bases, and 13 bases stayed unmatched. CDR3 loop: CASSFGLGGQGGGTGELFF. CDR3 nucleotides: TGTGCCAGCAGCTTCGGCCTCGGGGGACAGGGGGGCGGCACCGGGGAGCTGTTTTTT.

In DNA form, the CDR3 reads TGTGCCAGCAGCTTGGTAGCGGGGGGCCCCCGGTACTTC. Amino acids: CASSLVAGGPRYF. V and J are TRBV5-6 and TRBJ2-7; 10 bases match TRBD2. The length of the CDR3 is 13 residues. V lost 0 bases to trimming and J lost 12 bases; unmatched junction nucleotides: 6. Germline V gene lookup returns CDR1 SGHDT and CDR2 YYEEEE.

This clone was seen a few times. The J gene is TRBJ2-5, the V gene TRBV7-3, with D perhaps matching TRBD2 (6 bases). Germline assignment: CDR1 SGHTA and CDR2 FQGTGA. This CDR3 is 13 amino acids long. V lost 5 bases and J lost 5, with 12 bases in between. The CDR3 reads CASSVGSGETQYF. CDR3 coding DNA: TGTGCCAGCAGCGTCGGGAGCGGGGAGACCCAGTACTTC.

The CDR3 DNA reads TGCGCCAGCAGCCAAGTGGGGGGCTCTGGAAACACCATATATTTT. Protein: CASSQVGGSGNTIYF. This chain links TRBV4-1 with TRBJ1-3; tentatively, D is TRBD1 (5 bases). V was clipped by 1 base and J by 0 bases, with 7 bases between them. The CDR3 has 15 amino acids. The germline V gene has CDR1 MGHRA and CDR2 YSYEKL.

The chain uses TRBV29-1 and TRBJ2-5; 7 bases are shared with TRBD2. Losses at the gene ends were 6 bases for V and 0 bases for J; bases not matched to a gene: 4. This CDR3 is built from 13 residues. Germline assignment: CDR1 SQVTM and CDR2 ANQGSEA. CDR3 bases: TGCAGCGTCGCCCTAGCGGACCAAGAGACCCAGTACTTC. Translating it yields CSVALADQETQYF.

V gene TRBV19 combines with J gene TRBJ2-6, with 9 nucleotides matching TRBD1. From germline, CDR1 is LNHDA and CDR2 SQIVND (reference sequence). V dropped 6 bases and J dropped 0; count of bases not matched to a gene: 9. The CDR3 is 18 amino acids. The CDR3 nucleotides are TGTGCCAGTAGGGGTCCCGGGACAGGGAACTCTGGGGCCAACGTCCTGACTTTC. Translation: CASRGPGTGNSGANVLTF.

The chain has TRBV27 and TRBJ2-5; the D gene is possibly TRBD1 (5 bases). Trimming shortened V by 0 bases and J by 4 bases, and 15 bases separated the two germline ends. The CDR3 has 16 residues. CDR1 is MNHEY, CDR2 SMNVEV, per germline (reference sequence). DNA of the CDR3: TGTGCCAGCAGTTTATCCCTCGGGCAGGGTGGAGAGACCCAGTACTTC. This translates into CASSLSLGQGGETQYF.

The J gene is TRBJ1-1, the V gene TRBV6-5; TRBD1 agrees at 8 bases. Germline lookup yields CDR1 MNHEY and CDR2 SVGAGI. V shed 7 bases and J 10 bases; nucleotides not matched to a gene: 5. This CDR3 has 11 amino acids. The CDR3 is CASTAGQGAFF. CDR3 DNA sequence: TGTGCCAGCACCGCCGGACAGGGAGCTTTCTTT.

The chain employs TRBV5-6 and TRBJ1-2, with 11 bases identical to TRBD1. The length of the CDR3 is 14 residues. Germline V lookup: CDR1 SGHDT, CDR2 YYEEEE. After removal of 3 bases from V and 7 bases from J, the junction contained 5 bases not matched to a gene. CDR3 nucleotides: TGTGCCAGCAGCTGGGACAGGGGGTACGGTGGCTACACCTTC. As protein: CASSWDRGYGGYTF.

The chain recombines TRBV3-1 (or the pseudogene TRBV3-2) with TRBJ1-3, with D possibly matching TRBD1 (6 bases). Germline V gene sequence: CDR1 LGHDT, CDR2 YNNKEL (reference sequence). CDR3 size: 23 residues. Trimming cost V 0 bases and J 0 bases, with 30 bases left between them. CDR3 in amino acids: CASSQDHHGNREQVFASGNTIYF. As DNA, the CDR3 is TGTGCCAGCAGCCAAGATCATCACGGAAACAGGGAGCAGGTCTTTGCCTCTGGAAACACCATATATTTT.

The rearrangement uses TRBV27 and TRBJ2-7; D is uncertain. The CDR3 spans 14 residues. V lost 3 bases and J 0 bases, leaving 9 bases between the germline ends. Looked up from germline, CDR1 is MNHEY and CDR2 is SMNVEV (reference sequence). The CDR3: CASSFAGPSYEQYF. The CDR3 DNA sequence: TGTGCCAGCAGTTTTGCCGGTCCCTCCTACGAGCAGTACTTC.

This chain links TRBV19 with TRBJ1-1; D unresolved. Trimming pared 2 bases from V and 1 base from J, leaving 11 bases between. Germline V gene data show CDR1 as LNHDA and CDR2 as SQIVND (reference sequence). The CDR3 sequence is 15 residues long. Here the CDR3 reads CASSIPPPGNTEAFF. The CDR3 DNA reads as TGTGCCAGTAGTATACCTCCACCGGGGAACACTGAAGCTTTCTTT. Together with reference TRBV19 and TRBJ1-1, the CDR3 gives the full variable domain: DGGITQSPKYLFRKEGQNVTLSCEQNLNHDAMYWYRQDPGQGLRLIYYSQIVNDFQKGDIAEGYSVSREKKESFPLTVTSAQKNPTAFYLCASSIPPPGNTEAFFGQGTRLTVV.

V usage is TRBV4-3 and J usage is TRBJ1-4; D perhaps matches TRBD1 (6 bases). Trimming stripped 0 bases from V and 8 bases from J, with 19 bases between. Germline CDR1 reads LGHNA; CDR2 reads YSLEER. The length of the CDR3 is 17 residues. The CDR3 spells CASSQDPPGQLGEKLFF. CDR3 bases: TGCGCCAGCAGCCAAGATCCGCCCGGACAGCTGGGGGAAAAACTGTTTTTT.

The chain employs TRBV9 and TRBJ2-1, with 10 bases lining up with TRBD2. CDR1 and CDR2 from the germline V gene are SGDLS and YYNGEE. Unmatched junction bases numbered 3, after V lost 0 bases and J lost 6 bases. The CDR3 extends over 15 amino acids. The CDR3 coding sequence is TGTGCCAGCAGCGTAGGAAGCGGGAGGGTCAATGAGCAGTTCTTC. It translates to CASSVGSGRVNEQFF.

The CDR3 region has the DNA TGTGCCAGCACCTCAGGGGGTCGGGCCTACGAGCAGTACTTC. Encoded protein: CASTSGGRAYEQYF. The rearrangement links TRBV7-9 to TRBJ2-7; TRBD1 matches at 7 bases. CDR1 is SEHNR and CDR2 is FQNEAQ in the germline V gene (reference sequence). The CDR3 spans 14 residues. The junction had 8 bases not matched to a gene; V was cut back by 7 bases and J by 2 bases.

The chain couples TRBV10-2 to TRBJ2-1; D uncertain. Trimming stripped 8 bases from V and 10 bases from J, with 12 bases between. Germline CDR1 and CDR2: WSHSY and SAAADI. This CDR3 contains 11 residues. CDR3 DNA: TGCGCCAGCGGGTACAGTAGGGAGCAGTTCTTC. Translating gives CASGYSREQFF.

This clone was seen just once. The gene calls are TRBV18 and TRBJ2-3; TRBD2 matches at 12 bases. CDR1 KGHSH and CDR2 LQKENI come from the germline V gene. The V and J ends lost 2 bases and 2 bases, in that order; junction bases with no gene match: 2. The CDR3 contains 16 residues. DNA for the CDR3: TGTGCCAGCTCACCAGGGACTAGCGGGTACACAGATACGCAGTATTTT. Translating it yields CASSPGTSGYTDTQYF.

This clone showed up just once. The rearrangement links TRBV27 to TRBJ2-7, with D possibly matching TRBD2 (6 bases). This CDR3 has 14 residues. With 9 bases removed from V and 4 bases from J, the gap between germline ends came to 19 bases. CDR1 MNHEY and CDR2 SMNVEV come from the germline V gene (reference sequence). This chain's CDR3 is CASWGDEAGYEQYF. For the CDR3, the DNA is TGTGCCAGTTGGGGGGATGAGGCGGGATACGAGCAGTACTTC.

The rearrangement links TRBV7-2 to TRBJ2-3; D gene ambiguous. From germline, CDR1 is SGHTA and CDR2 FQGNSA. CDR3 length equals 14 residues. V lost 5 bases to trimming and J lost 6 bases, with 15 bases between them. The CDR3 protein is CASSATNFVDTQYF. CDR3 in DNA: TGTGCCAGCAGCGCCACGAACTTTGTCGATACGCAGTATTTT.

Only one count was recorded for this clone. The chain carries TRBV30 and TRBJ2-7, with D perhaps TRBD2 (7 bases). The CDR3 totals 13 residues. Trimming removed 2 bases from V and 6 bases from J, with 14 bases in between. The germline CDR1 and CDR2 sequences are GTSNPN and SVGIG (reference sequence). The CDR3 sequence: CAWSTDGGREQYF. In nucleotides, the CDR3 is TGTGCCTGGAGTACCGACGGGGGGCGCGAGCAGTACTTC.

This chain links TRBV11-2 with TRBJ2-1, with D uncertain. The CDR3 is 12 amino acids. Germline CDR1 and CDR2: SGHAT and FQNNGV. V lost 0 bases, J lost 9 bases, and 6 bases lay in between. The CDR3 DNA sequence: TGTGCCAGCAGCTTAGATCGTCGTGAGCAGTTCTTC. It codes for CASSLDRREQFF.

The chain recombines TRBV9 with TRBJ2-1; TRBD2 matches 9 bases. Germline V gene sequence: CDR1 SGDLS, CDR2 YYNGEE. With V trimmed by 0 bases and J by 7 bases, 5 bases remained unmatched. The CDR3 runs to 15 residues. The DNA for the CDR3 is TGTGCCAGCAGCGTAGTTGCGGGAGGGAGGAATGAGCAGTTCTTC. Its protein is CASSVVAGGRNEQFF.

CDR3 residues: CASSYGGTGELGGYTF. The CDR3 coding sequence is TGTGCCAGCAGTTATGGGGGGACAGGGGAACTTGGTGGCTACACCTTC. This chain joins TRBV6-5 and TRBJ1-2; 10 nucleotides match TRBD1. Germline values: CDR1 MNHEY, CDR2 SVGAGI. The CDR3 is made up of 16 amino acids. Unmatched junction bases numbered 11, after V lost 3 bases and J lost 7 bases.

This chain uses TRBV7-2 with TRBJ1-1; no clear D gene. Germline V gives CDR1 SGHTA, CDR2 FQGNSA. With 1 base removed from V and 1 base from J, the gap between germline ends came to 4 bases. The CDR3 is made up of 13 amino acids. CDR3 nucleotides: TGTGCCAGCAGCTTAGGAGCGAACACTGAAGCTTTCTTT. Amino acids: CASSLGANTEAFF.

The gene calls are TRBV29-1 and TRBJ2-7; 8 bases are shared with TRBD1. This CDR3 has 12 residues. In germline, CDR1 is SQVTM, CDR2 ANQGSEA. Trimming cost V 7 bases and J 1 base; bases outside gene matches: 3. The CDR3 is CSANRGSYEQYF. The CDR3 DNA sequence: TGCAGCGCAAACAGGGGGTCCTACGAGCAGTACTTC.

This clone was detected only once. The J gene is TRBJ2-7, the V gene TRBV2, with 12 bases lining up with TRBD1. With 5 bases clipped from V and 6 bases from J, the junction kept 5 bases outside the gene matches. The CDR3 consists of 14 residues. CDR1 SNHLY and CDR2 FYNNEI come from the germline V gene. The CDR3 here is CASSLPGQGAEQYF. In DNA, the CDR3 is TGTGCCAGCAGTTTACCGGGACAGGGGGCCGAGCAGTACTTC.

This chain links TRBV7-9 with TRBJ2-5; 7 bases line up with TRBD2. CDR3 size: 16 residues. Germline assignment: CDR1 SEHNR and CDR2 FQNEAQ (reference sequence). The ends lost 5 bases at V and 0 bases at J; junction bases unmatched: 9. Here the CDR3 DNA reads TGTGCCAGCAGCACCGGACTAGTGGGGTACCAAGAGACCCAGTACTTC. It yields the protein CASSTGLVGYQETQYF.

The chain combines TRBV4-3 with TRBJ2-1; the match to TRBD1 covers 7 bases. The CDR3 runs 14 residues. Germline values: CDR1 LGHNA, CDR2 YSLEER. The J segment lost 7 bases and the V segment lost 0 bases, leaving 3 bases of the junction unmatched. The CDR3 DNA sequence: TGCGCCAGCAGCCAAGAAACAGGGGAGAATGAGCAGTTCTTC. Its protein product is CASSQETGENEQFF.